The sequence of this TCR beta chain was determined in a study of T cells expressing NK-cell markers. TCRdb reprocessed the 5' RACE reads, keeping one entry per CDR3 protein, no DNA. The table gives about 380,000 distinct CDR3 sequences; the top ten clones make up 5.2% of it. CDR3 length: 15 amino acids. The germline gives CDR1 MNHEY, CDR2 SVGAGI. The sequencing sample was made of blood T cells: a sorted CD56 or NKG2C T cell subset, CD4+ or CD8+ T cells, or bulk PBMC T cells (not recorded which). This receptor was taken from a man aged 18 to 69 in good health. The chain is built from TRBV6-5 and TRBJ1-1. Here the CDR3 reads CASSYDGVLNTEAFF.